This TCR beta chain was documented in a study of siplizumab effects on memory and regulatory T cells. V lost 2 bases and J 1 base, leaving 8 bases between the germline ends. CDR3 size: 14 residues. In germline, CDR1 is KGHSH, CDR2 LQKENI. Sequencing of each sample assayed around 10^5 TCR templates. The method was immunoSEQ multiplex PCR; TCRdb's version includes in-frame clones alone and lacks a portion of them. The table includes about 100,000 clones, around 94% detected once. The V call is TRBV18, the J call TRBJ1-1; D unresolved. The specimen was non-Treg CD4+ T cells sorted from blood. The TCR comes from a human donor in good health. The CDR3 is CASSPGSGNTEAFF. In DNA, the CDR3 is TGTGCCAGCTCACCAGGGTCAGGGAACACTGAAGCTTTCTTT.